One sample yielded the 17 T cell receptor beta chains listed below, sequenced in a study of blood T cell repertoires in COVID-19. Profiled with immunoSEQ multiplex PCR; TCRdb holds only in-frame clones, not every one. The sample lists under 300,000 clones, about four fifths seen once, with about 1.9% in the top ten. The sample comprised peripheral blood. All receptors come from a man aged 30 to 39 who had recovered from COVID-19.

The J gene is TRBJ2-6, the V gene TRBV28; the D gene is possibly TRBD2 (5 bases). The V gene lost 2 bases and the J gene lost 4 bases, with 12 bases spanning the gap. The CDR3 runs to 16 residues. The germline V gene has CDR1 MDHEN and CDR2 SYDVKM. The CDR3 sequence: CASSLVEGTGANVLTF. CDR3 bases: TGTGCCAGCAGTTTAGTTGAGGGTACCGGGGCCAACGTCCTGACTTTC.

Here the CDR3 reads CASSLGSQGGHTDTQYF. CDR3 DNA: TGTGCCAGCAGCTTAGGATCTCAGGGGGGACACACAGATACGCAGTATTTT. This chain connects TRBV13 to TRBJ2-3; D is perhaps TRBD1 (7 bases). This CDR3 region has 17 residues. Trimming pared 0 bases from V and 2 bases from J, leaving 15 bases between. The germline V gene encodes CDR1 PRHDT and CDR2 FYEKMQ (reference sequence).

This sequence joins TRBV14 and TRBJ2-1; a weak D match, TRBD2 (5 bases). The germline gives CDR1 SGHDN, CDR2 FVKESK. This CDR3 is 14 amino acids long. The ends were cut back, 2 bases at V and 4 bases at J, with 9 bases in the middle. In DNA form, the CDR3 reads TGTGCCAGCAGCCAACTTGGCGGGTACAATGAGCAGTTCTTC. Protein product: CASSQLGGYNEQFF.

This chain's CDR3 is CASSPGTSGGAPNTGELFF. As DNA, the CDR3 is TGTGCCAGCAGCCCCGGGACTAGCGGGGGGGCACCCAATACCGGGGAGCTGTTTTTT. The rearrangement links TRBV7-9 to TRBJ2-2; TRBD2 aligns across 16 bases. The V gene's germline CDR1 is SEHNR and CDR2 FQNEAQ (reference sequence). V lost 5 bases and J lost 5; bases outside the gene matches: 11. This CDR3 contains 19 residues.

This chain uses TRBV29-1 with TRBJ1-3, with TRBD1 as a possible D gene (5 bases). This CDR3 has 15 amino acids. V was cut by 7 bases and J by 2 bases, with 18 bases left in between. The germline CDR1 and CDR2 sequences are SQVTM and ANQGSEA. CDR3 protein: CSAVRLGVAGNTIYF. The DNA for the CDR3 is TGCAGCGCGGTCCGGTTAGGGGTTGCTGGAAACACCATATATTTT.

The rearrangement uses TRBV6-2 or TRBV6-3 and TRBJ2-7, with D possibly being TRBD2 (7 bases). The CDR3 runs to 12 residues. Per the germline V gene, CDR1 is MNHEY and CDR2 is SVGEGT. V lost 6 bases to trimming and J lost 9 bases, with 15 bases between them. CDR3 coding DNA: TGTGCCAGCAGCGGCGGGGGCGCGTCGCAGTACGTC. Translating it yields CASSGGGASQYV.

V and J are TRBV19 and TRBJ1-5; D gene ambiguous. Trimming shortened V by 4 bases and J by 6 bases, and 19 bases separated the two germline ends. There are 16 residues in the CDR3. CDR1 LNHDA and CDR2 SQIVND come from the germline V gene (reference sequence). CDR3 amino acids: CASSTFQAGPIQPQHF. The CDR3 nucleotides are TGTGCCAGTAGTACCTTTCAGGCTGGCCCTATTCAGCCCCAGCATTTT.

The rearrangement links TRBV11-2 to TRBJ1-1, with D possibly TRBD1 on 6 matching bases. The CDR3 extends over 13 amino acids. The V gene's germline CDR1 is SGHAT and CDR2 FQNNGV. V lost 6 bases and J lost 3, with 11 bases in between. CDR3 DNA sequence: TGTGCCAGCAGTCCCAGGACAGACACTGAAGCTTTCTTT. It yields the protein CASSPRTDTEAFF.

The V gene is TRBV11-2, the J gene TRBJ2-6; the match to TRBD2 covers 9 bases. The CDR3 extends over 17 amino acids. Trimming removed 5 bases from V and 2 bases from J; junction bases left unmatched: 7. The germline gives CDR1 SGHAT, CDR2 FQNNGV. DNA for the CDR3: TGTGCCAGCAGCACCTCTAGCGGGGAAACTGGGGCCAACGTCCTGACTTTC. Translated, it gives CASSTSSGETGANVLTF. The full variable domain, its missing parts supplied by reference TRBV11-2 and TRBJ2-6, is EAGVAQSPRYKIIEKRQSVAFWCNPISGHATLYWYQQILGQGPKLLIQFQNNGVVDDSQLPKDRFSAERLKGVDSTLKIQPAKLEDSAVYLCASSTSSGETGANVLTFGAGSRLTVL.

The chain recombines TRBV6-1 with TRBJ2-7; tentative D call: TRBD1 (6 bases). The CDR3 sequence is 17 residues long. Trimming removed 1 base at V and 0 bases at J, with 16 bases between. Germline V gene data show CDR1 as MNHNS and CDR2 as SASEGT. Here the CDR3 reads CASSEGGGGPISYEQYV. The DNA of the CDR3 is TGTGCCAGCAGTGAAGGGGGTGGGGGCCCTATCTCCTACGAGCAGTACGTC.

The gene calls are TRBV19 and TRBJ2-1; TRBD2 aligns across 9 bases. The CDR3 spans 16 residues. V was clipped by 1 base and J by 2 bases; unmatched bases: 3. Per the germline V gene, CDR1 is LNHDA and CDR2 is SQIVND (reference sequence). The DNA of the CDR3 is TGTGCCAGTAGTATAGTGGCTAGCGGGGCCTACAATGAGCAGTTCTTC. As protein: CASSIVASGAYNEQFF.

Ten or more counts support this clone. The chain's CDR3 is CAISGREVGYEQYF. In DNA, the CDR3 is TGTGCCATCAGTGGCAGGGAAGTTGGCTACGAGCAGTACTTC. The chain has TRBV10-3 and TRBJ2-7; perhaps TRBD1 as D (5 bases). Germline CDR1 is ENHRY and CDR2 is SYGVKD. The CDR3 is 14 residues long. Trimming stripped 4 bases from V and 3 bases from J, with 13 bases between.

V is TRBV9 and J is TRBJ2-5; 9 bases map to TRBD2. The CDR3 length is 16 residues. V gave up 4 bases and J gave up 3 bases; unmatched junction bases: 10. CDR1 is SGDLS, CDR2 YYNGEE, per germline. The CDR3 DNA reads TGTGCCAGCAGCCGGGTCTCTAGCGGGGAAGAAGAGACCCAGTACTTC. This sequence encodes CASSRVSSGEEETQYF.

A few counts support this clone. The rearrangement joins TRBV20-1 to TRBJ2-1; 10 positions agree with TRBD2. With V trimmed by 3 bases and J by 10 bases, 9 bases remained unmatched. This CDR3 is 14 amino acids long. CDR1 and CDR2 (germline): DFQATT, SNEGSKA (reference sequence). The CDR3 region is CSASPSGGVGEQFF. CDR3 in DNA: TGCAGTGCTAGTCCGAGCGGGGGGGTAGGGGAGCAGTTCTTC.

The rearrangement joins TRBV19 to TRBJ2-3; 9 nucleotides agree with TRBD2. This CDR3 is built from 13 residues. Germline CDR1 reads LNHDA; CDR2 reads SQIVND (reference sequence). Trimming at V came to 11 bases and at J to 4 bases, leaving 7 bases not matched to a gene. The CDR3: CASRVAGADTQYF. CDR3 bases: TGTGCCTCCCGGGTAGCGGGGGCAGATACGCAGTATTTT. Based on the CDR3 plus reference TRBV19 and TRBJ2-3, the full variable domain is DGGITQSPKYLFRKEGQNVTLSCEQNLNHDAMYWYRQDPGQGLRLIYYSQIVNDFQKGDIAEGYSVSREKKESFPLTVTSAQKNPTAFYLCASRVAGADTQYFGPGTRLTVL.

This clone has a single count. The V gene is TRBV10-3, the J gene TRBJ2-7; D is perhaps TRBD1 (6 bases). The CDR3 has 12 amino acids. Germline assignment: CDR1 ENHRY and CDR2 SYGVKD. V shed 6 bases and J shed 7 bases, with 13 bases lying between them. The CDR3 sequence: CAISRDMGEQYV. CDR3 bases: TGTGCCATCAGCCGGGACATGGGGGAGCAGTACGTC.

The V and J genes are TRBV7-7 and TRBJ2-5; TRBD2 is a possible D gene (5 bases). Per the germline V gene, CDR1 is SSHAT and CDR2 is FNYEAQ (reference sequence). The CDR3 totals 13 residues. Trimming removed 3 bases at V and 4 bases at J, with 9 bases between. The CDR3 DNA reads as TGTGCCAGCAGCTTGCGGGCGGGAGAGACCCAGTACTTC. Translating it yields CASSLRAGETQYF.